This TCR beta chain was found in a study of control samples from healthy donors and cancer patients. Method: immunoSEQ multiplex PCR; TCRdb's copy keeps in-frame clones and lacks some. The sample has about 130,000 clones; more than 70% are singletons. Germline lookup yields CDR1 SNHLY and CDR2 FYNNEI. The CDR3 spans 20 residues. Trimming took 1 base from V and 2 from J, leaving 24 bases between them. The rearrangement uses TRBV2 and TRBJ1-5; possible D gene TRBD1, 5 bases. The specimen sequenced was blood. The receptor's source is a man aged 50 to 60 in good health. The CDR3 protein is CASSEDVTLAAGLGNQPQHF. In DNA form, the CDR3 reads TGTGCCAGCAGTGAAGATGTCACGTTGGCGGCAGGGTTGGGCAATCAGCCCCAGCATTTT.